The next 13 T cell receptor beta chains were all read from a single sample in a study of human T cells and chemical hapten exposure. As for time point: healthy volunteer bleed at 6 weeks. Extraction of total RNA was performed on unfractionated whole blood. MiXCR, run by TCRdb on the RACE reads, gives a single entry per CDR3 protein. Among 70,000 to 95,000 distinct CDR3 sequences listed, 8.5% to 10% were seen once. The sequenced sample was whole blood. All receptors come from a female donor in good health. Some clones in this sample may be carry-over from other donors' samples.

This clonotype was counted between two and nine times. The chain links TRBV5-5 to TRBJ2-7, with a tentative D call TRBD2 (6 bases). The CDR3 length is 15 residues. Trimming left V 0 bases short and J 7 bases short, with 17 bases between. Germline V lookup: CDR1 SGHKS, CDR2 YYEKEE (reference sequence). CDR3 nucleotide sequence: TGTGCCAGCAGCTTGGTAGGAGGGAGCGGAGGGGAGCAGTACTTC. This translates into CASSLVGGSGGEQYF.

This clonotype appeared many times. This chain connects TRBV20-1 to TRBJ1-4; 7 bases are shared with TRBD1. The germline CDR1 and CDR2 sequences are DFQATT and SNEGSKA (reference sequence). The CDR3 covers 14 residues. V lost 4 bases and J lost 6; bases outside the gene matches: 8. CDR3 region: CSATIRGMHEKLFF. DNA of the CDR3: TGCAGTGCTACAATCAGGGGGATGCATGAAAAACTGTTTTTT.

This clonotype appeared many times. The rearrangement links TRBV5-1 to TRBJ2-5; the match to TRBD2 covers 10 bases. Germline assignment: CDR1 SGHRS and CDR2 YFSETQ. CDR3 size: 15 residues. With 4 bases clipped from V and 3 bases from J, the junction kept 6 bases outside the gene matches. CDR3 residues: CASSGGTSEEETQYF. The CDR3 DNA is TGCGCCAGCAGCGGAGGGACTAGCGAGGAAGAGACCCAGTACTTC. Looking up the rest from reference TRBV5-1 and TRBJ2-5 gives the full variable domain: KAGVTQTPRYLIKTRGQQVTLSCSPISGHRSVSWYQQTPGQGLQFLFEYFSETQRNKGNFPGRFSGRQFSNSRSEMNVSTLELGDSALYLCASSGGTSEEETQYFGPGTRLLVL.

There are a few counts of this clonotype. The chain recombines TRBV7-2 with TRBJ1-1; a possible D gene is TRBD1 (5 bases). The V end was cut by 5 bases, the J end by 8 bases, with 9 bases between. Germline V gene lookup returns CDR1 SGHTA and CDR2 FQGNSA. CDR3 length equals 11 residues. In nucleotides, the CDR3 is TGTGCCAGCAGCCGACAGTTAGAAGCTTTCTTT. Protein: CASSRQLEAFF.

This clonotype was counted ten times or more. The rearrangement joins TRBV14 to TRBJ2-7; D possibly matches TRBD1 or TRBD2 (5 bases each). The V gene's germline CDR1 is SGHDN and CDR2 FVKESK. The CDR3 extends over 15 amino acids. Trimming took off 5 bases at V and 3 bases at J, with 17 bases between the two ends. The CDR3 here is CASSYGAGISYEQYF. DNA for the CDR3: TGTGCCAGCAGCTACGGGGCAGGGATAAGCTACGAGCAGTACTTC.

This rearrangement joins TRBV6-2 or TRBV6-3 to TRBJ1-1, with 7 bases fitting TRBD1. This CDR3 comprises 14 residues. Germline assignment: CDR1 MNHEY and CDR2 SVGEGT. After removal of 5 bases from V and 4 bases from J, the junction contained 7 bases not matched to a gene. The CDR3 nucleotides read TGTGCCAGCAGTAGCTTCGACAGGGTCACTGAAGCTTTCTTT. Translating it yields CASSSFDRVTEAFF.

This clonotype has ten or more counts. The J gene is TRBJ2-5, the V gene TRBV30; tentatively, D is TRBD2 (6 bases). The V and J ends lost 7 bases and 5 bases respectively, with 17 bases between them. CDR3 length: 13 residues. From germline, CDR1 is GTSNPN and CDR2 SVGIG (reference sequence). CDR3 DNA: TGTGCCTTTAAGAAGGGCCGGGGGGAGACCCAGTACTTC. Its protein product is CAFKKGRGETQYF.

The CDR3 DNA is TGTGCCAGCAGTTTAATTCTAGCGGGGGGGCGATACGAGCAGTACTTC. Protein sequence: CASSLILAGGRYEQYF. The rearrangement links TRBV27 to TRBJ2-7; TRBD2 aligns across 12 bases. This CDR3 contains 16 residues. Germline CDR1 is MNHEY and CDR2 is SMNVEV (reference sequence). Germline trimming cut 2 bases from V and 4 bases from J; bases unmatched to any gene: 6.

This clonotype was picked up many times. The chain recombines TRBV27 with TRBJ2-3; unclear D gene. V lost 2 bases and J 5 bases, leaving 14 bases between the germline ends. CDR1 is MNHEY and CDR2 is SMNVEV in the germline V gene (reference sequence). CDR3 length: 15 residues. CDR3 protein: CASSLADMNGDTQYF. DNA of the CDR3: TGTGCCAGCAGTTTAGCCGACATGAACGGAGATACGCAGTATTTT.

This clonotype occurred many times. The gene calls are TRBV20-1 and TRBJ1-5; the D is unclear. Trimming took off 0 bases at V and 6 bases at J, with 9 bases between the two ends. CDR1 and CDR2 from the germline V gene are DFQATT and SNEGSKA (reference sequence). The CDR3 has 13 residues. CDR3 bases: TGCAGTGCTAGAGATCGAGTTACTCAGCCCCAGCATTTT. This sequence encodes CSARDRVTQPQHF.

The gene calls are TRBV5-6 and TRBJ1-4; D is possibly TRBD1 (5 bases). Trimming pared 3 bases from V and 8 bases from J, leaving 17 bases between. The germline gives CDR1 SGHDT, CDR2 YYEEEE. CDR3 length: 15 amino acids. The CDR3 protein is CASSSQTGEGEKLFF. The CDR3 DNA reads as TGTGCCAGCAGCTCCCAGACGGGGGAAGGGGAAAAACTGTTTTTT.

This clonotype was picked up many times. The CDR3 nucleotides read TGCAGTGCCCTCAGGGGTAGCGGGGGAGATACGCAGTATTTT. Translating it yields CSALRGSGGDTQYF. The J gene is TRBJ2-3, the V gene TRBV20-1, with 9 bases identical to TRBD2. Germline-derived CDR1 and CDR2 are DFQATT and SNEGSKA (reference sequence). The CDR3 is 14 residues long. V dropped 6 bases and J dropped 5; count of bases not matched to a gene: 9.

The V call is TRBV6-6, the J call TRBJ1-5, with D uncertain. CDR3 length equals 14 residues. With 2 bases removed from V and 3 bases from J, the gap between germline ends came to 8 bases. CDR1 and CDR2 from the germline V gene are MNHNY and SVGAGI (reference sequence). The CDR3: CASSYVADNQPQHF. For the CDR3, the DNA is TGTGCCAGCAGTTACGTAGCTGACAATCAGCCCCAGCATTTT.